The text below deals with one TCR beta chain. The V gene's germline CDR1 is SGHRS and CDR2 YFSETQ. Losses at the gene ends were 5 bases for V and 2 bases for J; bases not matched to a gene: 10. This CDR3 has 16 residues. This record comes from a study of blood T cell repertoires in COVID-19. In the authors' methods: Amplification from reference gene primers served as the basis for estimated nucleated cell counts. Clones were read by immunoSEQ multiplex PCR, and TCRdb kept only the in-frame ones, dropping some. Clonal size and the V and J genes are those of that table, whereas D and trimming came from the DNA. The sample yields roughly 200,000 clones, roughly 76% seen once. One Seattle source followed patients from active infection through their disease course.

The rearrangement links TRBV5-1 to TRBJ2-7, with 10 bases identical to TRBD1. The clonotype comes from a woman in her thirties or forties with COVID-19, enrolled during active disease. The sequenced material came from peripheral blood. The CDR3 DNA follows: TGCGCCAGCAGACCTCTTGGGACAGGGGATCCCTACGAGCAGTACTTC. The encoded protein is CASRPLGTGDPYEQYF.